This T cell receptor (beta chain) was identified in a study of blood T cells in healthy people across ages. The authors ran a second PCR of 7 to 11 cycles using a sample-barcoded 5' primer and a J-beta primer mix. Every individual sample yielded 2.5 million or more paired-end reads (each containing CDR3). TCRdb called the 5' RACE reads again in MiXCR, with one record for every CDR3 protein. The sample records over 1,300,000 distinct CDR3 sequences, approximately 59% being singletons. V was clipped by 0 bases and J by 5 bases, with 5 bases between them. The CDR3 sequence is 13 residues long. Per germline, CDR1 LGHDT and CDR2 YNNKEL (reference sequence). In its sample, this clonotype was seen a few times. Its cognate antigen is unknown. Study conclusions and caveats: Using unsorted PBMCs precluded a conclusive naive versus antigen-experienced comparison. The fall in TCR beta diversity per million T cells was roughly linear with age.

This TCR was sampled from a man aged 18 to 30 in good health. This chain joins TRBV3-1 and TRBJ1-5; D unclear. The source material was blood. The CDR3 sequence: CASSQEGYQPQHF. CDR3 in DNA: TGTGCCAGCAGCCAAGAAGGATATCAGCCCCAGCATTTT.